This T cell receptor (beta chain) was captured in a study of blood T cell repertoires in COVID-19. The overall study: Collection of acute and convalescent COVID-19 samples took place in the United States, Italy and Spain. Sample material is recorded as cDNA or gDNA derived from T cells, B-cell-depleted T cells, or PBMCs.

V lost 2 bases, J lost 7 bases, and 15 bases lay in between. Germline-derived CDR1 and CDR2 are SEHNR and FQNEAQ (reference sequence). The CDR3 has 15 amino acids. Profiling relied on immunoSEQ multiplex PCR, and the TCRdb table lists in-frame clones only, not all of them. The sample yields 410,000 or so clones, about nine tenths seen once. The specimen was peripheral blood. The source of this sequence is a woman in her twenties or thirties with active or convalescent COVID-19. The chain combines TRBV7-9 with TRBJ2-1, with D possibly matching TRBD2 (7 bases). The DNA for the CDR3 is TGTGCCAGCAGCTTATGGCAGGAGGGGGGGAATGAGCAGTTCTTC. Translation gives CASSLWQEGGNEQFF.